The text below deals with one T cell receptor beta chain. Its specificity is not known. The record originates from a study of a mutant IDH1 vaccine in newly diagnosed glioma. The study, taken as a whole, reports: Evidence of vaccine-induced immune responses was documented in 80% to 95% of patients.

Specified time point: week 11, during vaccination. Mutant IDH1 20-mer peptide, at 300 ug, made up each vaccine dose, with topical imiquimod. Data came from immunoSEQ multiplex PCR; TCRdb stores just in-frame clones and leaves some out. The sample has 50,000 to 75,000 clones, over 70% seen once; the top ten hold about 6%. The source is a man over 45 with glioma. Sequencing used PBMCs, obtained from a glioma patient whose treatment included an IDH1 peptide vaccine.

The CDR3 sequence is CASNRDRVAGANVLTF. The CDR3 DNA reads as TGTGCCAGCAACCGGGACAGGGTCGCCGGGGCCAACGTCCTGACTTTC. The V gene is TRBV2, the J gene TRBJ2-6; 9 bases align to TRBD1. The CDR3 has 16 residues. Trimming removed 7 bases from V and 4 bases from J; junction bases left unmatched: 8. Per germline, CDR1 SNHLY and CDR2 FYNNEI. Full variable domain (remainder filled in from reference TRBV2 and TRBJ2-6): EPEVTQTPSHQVTQMGQEVILRCVPISNHLYFYWYRQILGQKVEFLVSFYNNEISEKSEIFDDQFSVERPDGSNFTLKIRSTKLEDSAMYFCASNRDRVAGANVLTFGAGSRLTVL.